This T cell receptor beta chain appears in the sequencing data of a study of blood T cell repertoires in COVID-19. Study details: The analysed material was cDNA or gDNA that came from T cells, B-cell-depleted T cells, or PBMCs.

Assay: immunoSEQ multiplex PCR; the TCRdb copy retains only in-frame clones and omits some. The sample lists 200,000 to 250,000 clones, roughly 84% seen once, with 3% to 4% in the top ten. This clonotype originated in a woman older than 75 with acute or convalescent COVID-19. Source material: peripheral blood.

The CDR3: CASRILGQNTEAFF. The DNA for the CDR3 is TGTGCCAGCAGAATTTTGGGACAGAACACTGAAGCTTTCTTT. V usage is TRBV2 and J usage is TRBJ1-1, with D maybe TRBD1 (6 bases). V lost 6 bases and J lost 1, with 12 bases in between. Germline CDR1 SNHLY, CDR2 FYNNEI. There are 14 residues in the CDR3.